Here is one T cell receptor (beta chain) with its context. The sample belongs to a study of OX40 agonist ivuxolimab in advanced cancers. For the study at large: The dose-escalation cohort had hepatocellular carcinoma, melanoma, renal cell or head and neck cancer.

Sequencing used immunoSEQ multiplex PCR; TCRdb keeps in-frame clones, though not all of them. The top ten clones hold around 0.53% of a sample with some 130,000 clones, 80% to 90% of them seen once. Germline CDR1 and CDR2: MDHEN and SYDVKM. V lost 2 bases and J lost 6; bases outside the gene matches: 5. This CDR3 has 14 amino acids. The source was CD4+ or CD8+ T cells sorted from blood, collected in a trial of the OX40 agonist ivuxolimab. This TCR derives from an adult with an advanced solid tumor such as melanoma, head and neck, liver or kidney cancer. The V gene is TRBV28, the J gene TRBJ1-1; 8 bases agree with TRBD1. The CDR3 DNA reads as TGTGCCAGCAGTTTACAGGGGGCGTTGGCTGAAGCTTTCTTT. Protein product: CASSLQGALAEAFF.